The clone carrying this T cell receptor (beta chain) was observed a handful of times. Antigen specificity is unknown. This record belongs to a study of PD-L1 blockade in urothelial cancer. Study as a whole: Patients started atezolizumab around 2014, 1,200 mg intravenously every 3 weeks. Samples came from 3 weeks, at the second dose, and 6 weeks into treatment. Each blood sample yielded a median of about 150,000 T cells.

This CDR3 contains 13 residues. Trimming removed 1 base from V and 2 bases from J, with 5 bases in between. Germline V CDR1 and CDR2: SGHTA, FQGNSA. Study conclusions and caveats: Stronger expansion of tumor-associated clones in blood at 3 weeks distinguished durable-benefit patients.

Time point described: pretreatment peripheral blood. Sequencing used immunoSEQ multiplex PCR; TCRdb keeps in-frame clones, though not all of them. The repertoire holds roughly 130,000 clones, with approximately 84% as singletons. V usage is TRBV7-2 and J usage is TRBJ1-2, with D hard to call. This sample comprised PBMCs, obtained around atezolizumab (anti-PD-L1) treatment. The TCR originated in a man aged 50 to 59 with urothelial cancer. The chain's CDR3 is CASSLGQNYGYTF. CDR3 nucleotides: TGTGCCAGCAGCTTAGGCCAGAACTATGGCTACACCTTC.